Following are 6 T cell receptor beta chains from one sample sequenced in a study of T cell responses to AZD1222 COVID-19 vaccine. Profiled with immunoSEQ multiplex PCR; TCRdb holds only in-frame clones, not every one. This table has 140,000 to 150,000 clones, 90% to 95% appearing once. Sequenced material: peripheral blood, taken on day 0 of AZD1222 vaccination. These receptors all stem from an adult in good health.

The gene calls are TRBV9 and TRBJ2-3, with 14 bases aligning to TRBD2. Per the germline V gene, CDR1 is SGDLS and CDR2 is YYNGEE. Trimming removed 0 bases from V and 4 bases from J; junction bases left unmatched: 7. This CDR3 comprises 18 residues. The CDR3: CASSVDPGLAGVADTQYF. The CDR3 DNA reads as TGTGCCAGCAGCGTAGACCCGGGACTAGCGGGAGTGGCAGATACGCAGTATTTT.

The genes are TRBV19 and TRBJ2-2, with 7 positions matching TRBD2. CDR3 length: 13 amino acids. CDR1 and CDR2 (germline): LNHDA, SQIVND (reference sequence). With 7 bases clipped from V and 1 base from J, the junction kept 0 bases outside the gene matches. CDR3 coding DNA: TGTGCCAGTAAGCGGGGGAACACCGGGGAGCTGTTTTTT. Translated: CASKRGNTGELFF.

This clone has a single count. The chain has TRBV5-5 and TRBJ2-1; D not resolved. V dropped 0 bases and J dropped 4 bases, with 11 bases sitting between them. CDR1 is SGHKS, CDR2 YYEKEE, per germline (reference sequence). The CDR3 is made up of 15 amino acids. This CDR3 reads CASSLEPTSYNEQFF. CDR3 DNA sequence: TGTGCCAGCAGCTTGGAACCGACCAGTTACAATGAGCAGTTCTTC. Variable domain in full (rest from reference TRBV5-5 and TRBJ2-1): DAGVTQSPTHLIKTRGQQVTLRCSPISGHKSVSWYQQVLGQGPQFIFQYYEKEERGRGNFPDRFSARQFPNYSSELNVNALLLGDSALYLCASSLEPTSYNEQFFGPGTRLTVL.

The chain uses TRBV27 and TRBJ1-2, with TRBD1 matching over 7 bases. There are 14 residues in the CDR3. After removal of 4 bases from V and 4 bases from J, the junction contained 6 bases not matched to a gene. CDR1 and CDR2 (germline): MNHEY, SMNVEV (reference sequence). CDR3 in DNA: TGTGCCAGCAGTTATACAGGGGCCGCCTATGGCTACACCTTC. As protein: CASSYTGAAYGYTF.

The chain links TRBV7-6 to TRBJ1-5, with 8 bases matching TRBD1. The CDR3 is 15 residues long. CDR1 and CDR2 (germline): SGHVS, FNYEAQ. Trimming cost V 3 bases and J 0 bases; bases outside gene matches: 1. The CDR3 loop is CASSFGQGSNQPQHF. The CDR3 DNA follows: TGTGCCAGCAGCTTCGGACAGGGTAGCAATCAGCCCCAGCATTTT.

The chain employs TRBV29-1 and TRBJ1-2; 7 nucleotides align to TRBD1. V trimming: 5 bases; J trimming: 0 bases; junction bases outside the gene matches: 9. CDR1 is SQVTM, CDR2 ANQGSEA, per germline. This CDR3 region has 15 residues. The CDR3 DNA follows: TGCAGCGTTTCTCAGGGGGGAAAATCTAACTATGGCTACACCTTC. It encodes CSVSQGGKSNYGYTF. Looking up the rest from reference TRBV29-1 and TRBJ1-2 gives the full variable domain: SAVISQKPSRDICQRGTSLTIQCQVDSQVTMMFWYRQQPGQSLTLIATANQGSEATYESGFVIDKFPISRPNLTFSTLTVSNMSPEDSSIYLCSVSQGGKSNYGYTFGSGTRLTVV.